What follows describes a single TCR beta chain. Original handling: Estimated nucleated cell counts came from reference gene primer amplification. Repertoires were generated with immunoSEQ multiplex PCR, while TCRdb's copy carries only in-frame clones and drops some. V and J calls and clone size are given by that table; D and trimming were obtained from the DNA. This table holds approximately 100,000 clones, about 89% found once. These data originate in a study of blood T cell repertoires in COVID-19. The overall study: From T cells, B-cell-depleted T cells, or PBMCs came the material, which was cDNA or gDNA.

CDR1 is SNHLY, CDR2 FYNNEI, per germline. The CDR3 spans 13 residues. The V and J ends lost 6 bases and 3 bases respectively, with 8 bases between them. The chain has TRBV2 and TRBJ1-4; D not resolved. The sequence derives from a human donor in a cohort sampled during active COVID-19. Sequencing was done on a sample of peripheral blood. The CDR3 nucleotides read TGTGCCAGCAGGTGGAGGCCTAATGAAAAACTGTTTTTT. Its protein is CASRWRPNEKLFF.